This T cell receptor (beta chain) stems from a study of T-cell memory formation after mild COVID-19. Across the whole study: Largely, the TCR clusters proved donor specific.

This clonotype has a handful of counts. The target antigen is unknown. Germline V gene sequence: CDR1 SQVTM, CDR2 ANQGSEA. The CDR3 has 11 residues. Trimming cost V 7 bases and J 4 bases, with 11 bases left between them. TCRdb redid the calling of the 5' RACE reads with MiXCR, one entry per CDR3 protein. The sample includes roughly 450,000 distinct CDR3 sequences, roughly 20% of them seen just once. Notes on the study in general: While clones contracting from day 15 to 85 were balanced between CD4 and CD8, later expanders leaned CD4+. The CD4+ clones that contracted clustered mainly within CM and EM, and the CD8+ clones concentrated in EMRA. Prior to infection, memory already included some responding clones, suggesting cross-reactive memory joined.

The receptor's source is an adult woman who had mild COVID-19 (a few samples of this study predate the infection). Cell type and time point are not known. The specimen sequenced was PBMCs or a T cell subset sorted from them (not recorded which). The chain couples TRBV29-1 to TRBJ2-7; a weak D match, TRBD2 (5 bases). As DNA, the CDR3 is TGCAGCGGTCTCGGGATTTACGAGCAGTACTTC. This sequence encodes CSGLGIYEQYF.